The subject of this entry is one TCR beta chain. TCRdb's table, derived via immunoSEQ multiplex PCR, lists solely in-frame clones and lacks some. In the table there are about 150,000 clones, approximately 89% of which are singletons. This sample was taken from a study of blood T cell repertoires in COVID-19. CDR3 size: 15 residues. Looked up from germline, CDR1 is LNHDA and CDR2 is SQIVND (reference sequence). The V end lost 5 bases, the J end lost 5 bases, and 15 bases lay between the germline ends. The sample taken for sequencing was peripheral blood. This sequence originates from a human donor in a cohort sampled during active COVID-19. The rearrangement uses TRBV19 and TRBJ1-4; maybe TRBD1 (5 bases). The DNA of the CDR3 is TGTGCCAGTAGTTCCTCGGGACTGAGAAATGAAAAACTGTTTTTT. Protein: CASSSSGLRNEKLFF.